The 18 T cell receptor beta chains listed next were all sequenced from one sample in a study of Ad26.COV2.S vaccination and SARS-CoV-2 variants. Treatment of the sample: roughly 18 received Ad26.COV2.S at low or high dose, single or two shots; five or six received placebo; per-sample allocation not given. Samples were taken on day 63 after the first vaccine or placebo injection. TCRdb keeps only in-frame clones here, not all; method: immunoSEQ multiplex PCR. The sample lists about 440,000 clones, around 88% seen once, with about 13% in the top ten. This specimen consisted of peripheral blood, obtained in a trial of Ad26.COV2.S vaccine versus placebo. The receptor source for this set is a person between 18 and 65 years old who received the Ad26.COV2.S COVID-19 vaccine or a placebo.

The chain has TRBV27 and TRBJ2-7; D call uncertain. The CDR3 extends over 14 amino acids. V was cut by 4 bases and J by 0 bases, with 10 bases left in between. Germline loops: CDR1 MNHEY, CDR2 SMNVEV (reference sequence). CDR3 DNA: TGTGCCAGCAGTTACAGCCTGAGCTCCTACGAGCAGTACTTC. It codes for CASSYSLSSYEQYF.

The chain joins TRBV6-2 or TRBV6-3 to TRBJ2-7; 8 positions agree with TRBD1. The CDR3 is 15 residues long. Trimming cost V 2 bases and J 2 bases; bases outside gene matches: 5. Germline CDR1 reads MNHEY; CDR2 reads SVGEGT. The CDR3 DNA sequence: TGTGCCAGCAGTTACGGCCAGGGGGCCCCCTACGAGCAGTACTTC. This sequence encodes CASSYGQGAPYEQYF.

This chain joins TRBV19 and TRBJ1-5; 9 bases match TRBD1. Germline CDR1 reads LNHDA; CDR2 reads SQIVND (reference sequence). The CDR3 has 14 residues. V gave up 7 bases and J gave up 4 bases; unmatched junction bases: 5. Written as DNA, the CDR3 is TGTGCCAGTACCTTACAGGGGGCGAATCAGCCCCAGCATTTT. It encodes CASTLQGANQPQHF.

The chain uses TRBV29-1 and TRBJ2-4; no clear D. CDR3 length equals 16 residues. Germline V gene sequence: CDR1 SQVTM, CDR2 ANQGSEA. V was pared by 0 bases and J by 0 bases, with 12 bases between. Written as DNA, the CDR3 is TGCAGCGTTGAAGAGGACGGACGAATAGCCAAAAACATTCAGTACTTC. Residues: CSVEEDGRIAKNIQYF.

The chain carries TRBV29-1 and TRBJ2-3; D remains ambiguous. V lost 6 bases, J lost 2 bases, and 9 bases lay in between. The germline V gene encodes CDR1 SQVTM and CDR2 ANQGSEA. This CDR3 comprises 12 residues. The CDR3 sequence: CSVLSHTDTQYF. The CDR3 DNA reads as TGCAGCGTCCTTAGCCACACAGATACGCAGTATTTT.

V is TRBV6-5 and J is TRBJ2-3, with TRBD2 matching 9 bases. The CDR3 runs to 15 residues. V lost 8 bases to trimming and J lost 7 bases; unmatched junction nucleotides: 13. Germline loops: CDR1 MNHEY, CDR2 SVGAGI. In DNA form, the CDR3 reads TGTGCCAGCGCGGGGGGGCGCGGGGTTCCAAATACGCAGTATTTT. Its protein is CASAGGRGVPNTQYF.

This clone was seen only once. The chain couples TRBV5-1 to TRBJ2-7, with TRBD2 matching 10 bases. The CDR3 spans 15 residues. The V segment lost 0 bases and the J segment 5 bases; nucleotides outside the gene matches: 5. Germline CDR1 reads SGHRS; CDR2 reads YFSETQ. CDR3 amino acids: CASSLVLAGAHEQYF. The DNA for the CDR3 is TGCGCCAGCAGCTTGGTCCTAGCGGGAGCCCACGAGCAGTACTTC.

Here the CDR3 reads CASALGGNQPQHF. The CDR3 nucleotides read TGTGCCAGCGCCCTGGGGGGCAATCAGCCCCAGCATTTT. The rearrangement links TRBV7-2 to TRBJ1-5, with a tentative D call TRBD1 (5 bases). Between the trimmed V and J ends, which lost 8 bases and 2 bases, there was a span of 10 bases. The CDR3 spans 13 residues. Germline CDR1 SGHTA, CDR2 FQGNSA. The whole variable domain, filled in from reference TRBV7-2 and TRBJ1-5, reads GAGVSQSPSNKVTEKGKDVELRCDPISGHTALYWYRQSLGQGLEFLIYFQGNSAPDKSGLPSDRFSAERTGGSVSTLTIQRTQQEDSAVYLCASALGGNQPQHFGDGTRLSIL.

The chain carries TRBV4-1 and TRBJ1-1, with D possibly matching TRBD1 (5 bases). The CDR3 consists of 13 residues. Germline CDR1 MGHRA, CDR2 YSYEKL. Trimming left V 1 base short and J 3 bases short, with 6 bases between. The CDR3 coding sequence is TGCGCCAGCAGCCAAGTACAGGACACTGAAGCTTTCTTT. This sequence encodes CASSQVQDTEAFF.

The chain recombines TRBV7-9 with TRBJ2-2, with no clear D. CDR3 size: 10 residues. In germline, CDR1 is SEHNR, CDR2 FQNEAQ (reference sequence). V was pared by 8 bases and J by 6 bases, with 4 bases between. The chain's CDR3 is CASWPGELFF. CDR3 DNA sequence: TGTGCCAGCTGGCCCGGGGAGCTGTTTTTT.

The rearrangement joins TRBV28 to TRBJ1-3, with TRBD1 as a possible D gene (5 bases). From germline, CDR1 is MDHEN and CDR2 SYDVKM. The CDR3 runs to 16 residues. V was pared by 1 base and J by 0 bases, with 10 bases between. The CDR3 DNA follows: TGTGCCAGCAGTTTATCAGGGCGGAGCTCTGGAAACACCATATATTTT. Encoded protein: CASSLSGRSSGNTIYF. The variable domain in full, with the rest retrieved from reference TRBV28 and TRBJ1-3, is DVKVTQSSRYLVKRTGEKVFLECVQDMDHENMFWYRQDPGLGLRLIYFSYDVKMKEKGDIPEGYSVSREKKERFSLILESASTNQTSMYLCASSLSGRSSGNTIYFGEGSWLTVV.

V and J are TRBV10-3 and TRBJ1-2, with TRBD1 matching 9 bases. Germline V gives CDR1 ENHRY, CDR2 SYGVKD. Trimming removed 7 bases from V and 4 bases from J; junction bases left unmatched: 4. CDR3 length equals 13 residues. The CDR3 region is CAIKGQGSYGYTF. Here the CDR3 DNA reads TGTGCCATCAAGGGACAGGGTTCCTATGGCTACACCTTC.

The rearrangement joins TRBV27 to TRBJ1-2; 7 bases line up with TRBD1. CDR1 and CDR2 from the germline V gene are MNHEY and SMNVEV (reference sequence). CDR3 length equals 15 residues. Losses at the gene ends were 0 bases for V and 2 bases for J; bases not matched to a gene: 3. CDR3 in amino acids: CASSLSRGRNYGYTF. The CDR3 bases are TGTGCCAGCAGTTTATCCAGGGGGAGAAACTATGGCTACACCTTC.

The V call is TRBV29-1, the J call TRBJ2-7; 10 nucleotides align to TRBD1. The CDR3 has 12 residues. CDR1 SQVTM and CDR2 ANQGSEA come from the germline V gene. V dropped 7 bases and J dropped 7; count of bases not matched to a gene: 7. The CDR3 coding sequence is TGCAGCGGACGACAGGGGGCGGGTGAGCAGTACTTC. Protein product: CSGRQGAGEQYF.

The chain uses TRBV28 and TRBJ1-2, with D hard to call. Germline V gives CDR1 MDHEN, CDR2 SYDVKM. Deletions cut 6 bases from V and 4 bases from J, with 15 bases between. The CDR3 spans 14 residues. The CDR3 nucleotides are TGTGCCAGCAGGCTCACCGGGGAACCCTATGGCTACACCTTC. It translates to CASRLTGEPYGYTF.

The rearrangement uses TRBV27 and TRBJ2-7, with 8 bases fitting TRBD1. Per the germline V gene, CDR1 is MNHEY and CDR2 is SMNVEV (reference sequence). This CDR3 has 12 residues. Losses at the gene ends were 8 bases for V and 2 bases for J; bases not matched to a gene: 2. Written as DNA, the CDR3 is TGTGCCAGCGGGGACAGGCCCTACGAGCAGTACTTC. Translated, it gives CASGDRPYEQYF.

This chain joins TRBV27 and TRBJ2-1; the D gene could be TRBD1 or TRBD2 (5 bases each). The germline V gene encodes CDR1 MNHEY and CDR2 SMNVEV (reference sequence). The V gene lost 5 bases and the J gene lost 12 bases, with 14 bases spanning the gap. The CDR3 runs 12 residues. CDR3 residues: CASSQAERGQFF. In DNA, the CDR3 is TGTGCCAGCAGTCAAGCTGAGAGGGGGCAGTTCTTC.

This chain joins TRBV9 and TRBJ2-1, with TRBD2 matching 11 bases. V lost 4 bases and J lost 9; bases outside the gene matches: 9. The V gene's germline CDR1 is SGDLS and CDR2 YYNGEE. The CDR3 is made up of 15 amino acids. DNA for the CDR3: TGTGCCAGCAGCTTTTTAGCGGGAGGGGGCGGTGAGCAGTTCTTC. It yields the protein CASSFLAGGGGEQFF.